This TCR beta chain derives from a study of shared T cell receptors in the human thymus. The V gene end was trimmed by 3 bases and the J gene end by 4 bases; junction bases not matched to a gene: 7. Germline CDR1 reads SGDLS; CDR2 reads YYNGEE. This CDR3 has 15 residues. Assay: immunoSEQ multiplex PCR; the TCRdb copy retains only in-frame clones and omits some. The sample holds over 65,000 clones, about 96% seen once. This chain connects TRBV9 to TRBJ2-7; the match to TRBD1 covers 10 bases. The clonotype originates from a human donor. The sequenced material came from thymocytes. The CDR3, as DNA: TGTGCCAGCAGCGGCGAAGACAGGGGGCATTACGAGCAGTACTTC. This encodes CASSGEDRGHYEQYF.